This TCR beta chain is drawn from a study of CD8+ T cells in alopecia areata. This clone was observed once. Isolated RNA was reverse transcribed into cDNA used as the sequencing template. The table came from immunoSEQ multiplex PCR; TCRdb's copy has only in-frame clones and leaves some out. The sample has some 200,000 clones; about three fifths are singletons. Treatment specified: oral pan-JAK inhibitor, 5-10 mg twice daily. The CDR3 loop spans 15 amino acids. Germline V lookup: CDR1 MGHRA, CDR2 YSYEKL. V was clipped by 3 bases and J by 3 bases, with 15 bases between them. The TCR was taken from a human donor with alopecia areata. V and J are TRBV4-1 and TRBJ2-7, with a weak D call TRBD1 (6 bases). This material consisted of CD8+ T cells sorted from blood, taken at week 24, from a patient treated with tofacitinib. The CDR3 DNA sequence: TGCGCCAGCAGCCAGCCCTCCGGGACAAACTACGAGCAGTACTTC. It specifies CASSQPSGTNYEQYF.